This T cell receptor beta chain was observed in a study of blood T cell repertoires in COVID-19 (dated by TCRdb to about 2020). Regarding the complete study: Samples from collaborators originated in the United States, Italy and Spain and spanned both the acute and convalescent phases of COVID-19. Sample metadata almost always included a de-identified subject ID, COVID-19 status, age in years and sex. The samples were drawn from the first 160 participants of the ongoing ImmuneRACE study and from some 1,300 subjects provided by 6 global collaborators. Deeply sampled blood TCRbeta repertoires from subjects exposed to, actively infected with, or recovered from COVID-19 were included in the dataset. Where available, HLA class I and class II types were taken from metadata supplied by the sample provider and were not determined by assay-based typing. The repertoires were released in a freely available public database intended as a resource for research on the immune response to SARS-CoV-2. The material from the prospective study consisted of cDNA or gDNA derived from T cells, B-cell-depleted T cells, or PBMCs.

A remark on this clone: Its antigen is not yet known. Base qualities are not provided; no much larger clone lies one nucleotide away.

The full study reports these points: The amount of clinical and demographic metadata varied by source and participant and was provided uncurated.

TCRbeta CDR3 regions were amplified from genomic DNA using the immunoSEQ Assay, a bias-controlled multiplex PCR. Processing in the source paper ran as follows. Nucleated cell counts per sample were estimated from amplification of reference gene primers within the assay. To quantify the absolute abundance of each unique TCRbeta CDR3 rearrangement, sequence reads were collapsed and filtered. Productive Simpson clonality was computed per sample as the square root of Simpson's diversity index over productive rearrangements. TCRdb retrieved this table from immuneACCESS and kept in-frame rearrangements only. Not all clones are present; in checked studies, unresolved V genes account for under half, and no reason is known for the remainder. V, J and clone size are taken as reported in that table, and D and trimming were inferred from the DNA itself. The sample contains hundreds of thousands of clones, over 75% of them found a single time. The leading ten clones occupy 8.6% of the sample.

Each collaborating institution followed its own protocols to collect whole blood in K2EDTA tubes. For TCRbeta analysis, collaborators shipped samples in one of three forms: frozen whole blood, isolated PBMCs, or DNA extracted from either of those sample types. V was cut back by 7 bases and J by 4 bases, leaving a gap of 19 bases between them. CDR1 and CDR2 (MDHEN, SYDVKM) derive from the germline V gene. The CDR3 goes from the cysteine to the phenylalanine over 15 residues. The DNA shown is the 45-base CDR3, in frame from base 1. The sequenced sample was peripheral blood. In this chain, TRBV28 is recombined with TRBJ1-2; the D region possibly corresponds to TRBD1 (5 bases align). This clonotype was sampled from a human donor in a cohort sampled during active COVID-19. The CDR3 region has the sequence CASKSPARTGYGYTF. The nucleotide sequence is given as TGTGCCAGCAAGTCCCCCGCTCGAACAGGCTATGGCTACACCTTC.